A selection of T cell receptor beta chains follows, all from one sample in a study of blood T cell repertoires in COVID-19. Repertoires were generated with immunoSEQ multiplex PCR, while TCRdb's copy carries only in-frame clones and drops some. The data contain 100,000 to 150,000 clones, around nine tenths of them singletons. The sequenced sample was peripheral blood. The receptor source for this set is a man in his fifties or sixties with acute or convalescent COVID-19. Each CDR3 is given with its conserved first and last residue. A D gene is named only where the DNA matches it firmly. Some rows have no size entry. The others give once, few or many, or a class for an expanded clone.

d_gene	j_gene	v_gene	abundance	CDR3nt	CDR3aa
TRBD1	TRBJ1-6	TRBV7-9	NA	TGTGCCAGCAGCCGCATCTCGGGACAGGGGAATTCACCCCTCCACTTT	CASSRISGQGNSPLHF
NA	TRBJ1-2	TRBV7-9	NA	TGTGCCAGCAGCCCTCCGGGGGGTTACTATGGCTACACCTTC	CASSPPGGYYGYTF
TRBD1	TRBJ1-4	TRBV27	NA	TGTGCCAGCAGTCTCTCAATGACAGGGGCTGAAAAACTGTTTTTT	CASSLSMTGAEKLFF
NA	TRBJ1-4	TRBV19	NA	TGTGCCAGCCTCGGCCGCGGAACTAATGAAAAACTGTTTTTT	CASLGRGTNEKLFF
NA	TRBJ2-2	TRBV19	once	TGTGCCAGTGGTCAGGGATCGATCACCGGGGAGCTGTTTTTT	CASGQGSITGELFF
NA	TRBJ1-1	TRBV5-5	NA	TGTGCCAGCAGCGGCACCCAGGGGATGGGTGGGTTCGCTGAAGCTTTCTTT	CASSGTQGMGGFAEAFF
TRBD2	TRBJ2-3	TRBV27	few	TGTGCCAGCAGTCAACTAGCGGGACGTTTCCAGTATTTT	CASSQLAGRFQYF
TRBD1	TRBJ2-7	TRBV18	NA	TGTGCCAGCTCACTAGGACAGGGGTACGAGCAGTACTTC	CASSLGQGYEQYF
TRBD1	TRBJ1-6	TRBV19	NA	TGTGCCAGTAGCCCGGACAGGGTCTATTCACCCCTCCACTTT	CASSPDRVYSPLHF
TRBD2	TRBJ2-1	TRBV6-6	once	TGTGCCAGCAGTTTAGCGGGAGGGACTTACAATGAGCAGTTCTTC	CASSLAGGTYNEQFF
NA	TRBJ1-2	TRBV6-5	NA	TGTGCCAGCAGTTTATCGACGGAGGGATCACTCTATGGCTACACCTTC	CASSLSTEGSLYGYTF
TRBD2	TRBJ2-3	TRBV30	NA	TGTGCCTGGAGTAGGATAGCGGGGGCGACAGATACGCAGTATTTT	CAWSRIAGATDTQYF
TRBD2	TRBJ2-1	TRBV11-3	NA	TGTGCCAGCAGCTTAGTACCGACTAGCACTTATGAGCAGTTCTTC	CASSLVPTSTYEQFF
TRBD1	TRBJ1-2	TRBV4-3	NA	TGCGCCAGCAGCCAAGTGCAGGGGGCGCGCGTCTATTATGGCTACACCTTC	CASSQVQGARVYYGYTF
NA	TRBJ2-1	TRBV10-3	few	TGTGCCATCAGGGAGATTAACTCCTACAATGAGCAGTTCTTC	CAIREINSYNEQFF
NA	TRBJ1-3	TRBV9	NA	TGTGCCAGCAGCGCCGCCCCCCGGGGTTCTGGAAACACCATATATTTT	CASSAAPRGSGNTIYF
NA	TRBJ2-5	TRBV18	NA	TGTGCCAGCTCAGCACTGACAGACCAAGAGACCCAGTACTTC	CASSALTDQETQYF
NA	TRBJ1-1	TRBV29-1	NA	TGCAGCGGAGGTGACACTGAAGCTTTCTTT	CSGGDTEAFF